This T cell receptor (beta chain) was captured in a study of neoadjuvant nivolumab and ipilimumab in lung cancer. On this clone itself: Its target is unknown.

Looked up from germline, CDR1 is SGHVS and CDR2 is FQNEAQ. V was trimmed by 4 bases and J by 5 bases, leaving 8 bases between them. The CDR3 contains 12 residues. Assay used: immunoSEQ multiplex PCR; TCRdb lists only in-frame clones, some missing. The sample yields about 18,000 clones, around 76% seen once. Points from the study as a whole: Higher pretherapy blood TCR richness went with higher resected-tumor richness. TCR richness and clonality were higher in tumors than adjacent uninvolved lung.

The chain recombines TRBV7-8 with TRBJ1-2; D remains ambiguous. The starting material was tumor tissue, obtained after neoadjuvant nivolumab, alone or with ipilimumab, at or shortly before surgery. The clonotype comes from an adult with non-small cell lung cancer. In nucleotides, the CDR3 is TGTGCCAGCAGCTCGACCTTTTATGGCTACACCTTC. Protein sequence: CASSSTFYGYTF.